The 9 T cell receptor beta chains below were found in one sample sequenced in a study of graft-versus-host responses after intestinal transplantation. Libraries were prepared by immunoSEQ multiplex PCR; TCRdb keeps only in-frame clonotypes and omits some of them. The sample yields more than 85,000 clones, around 93% seen once. These receptors are not linked to any known antigen. The specimen was unstimulated CD8+ T cells sorted from spleen or lymph node cells, collected before intestinal transplant. Receptors originate from a human donor who received an intestinal transplant.

The V call is TRBV7-9, the J call TRBJ2-7; 7 bases are a match to TRBD1. Germline loops: CDR1 SEHNR, CDR2 FQNEAQ (reference sequence). The CDR3 consists of 17 residues. V trimming: 5 bases; J trimming: 5 bases; junction bases outside the gene matches: 18. This CDR3 is CASSPETLGGEINEQYF. The CDR3 bases are TGTGCCAGCAGCCCAGAAACATTAGGGGGCGAGATAAACGAGCAGTACTTC. Full variable domain (rest looked up from reference TRBV7-9 and TRBJ2-7): DTGVSQNPRHKITKRGQNVTFRCDPISEHNRLYWYRQTLGQGPEFLTYFQNEAQLEKSRLLSDRFSAERPKGSFSTLEIQRTEQGDSAMYLCASSPETLGGEINEQYFGPGTRLTVT.

This clone was recorded once. This chain links TRBV6-5 with TRBJ2-1; 13 bases are shared with TRBD2. This CDR3 region has 14 residues. Germline loops: CDR1 MNHEY, CDR2 SVGAGI. J was trimmed by 15 bases and V by 7 bases; bases with no gene match: 12. The CDR3, as DNA: TGTGCCAGCAATTCCGCGACGGGACTAGCGGGACTGTTCTTC. Protein sequence: CASNSATGLAGLFF.

V and J are TRBV13 and TRBJ2-3; possible D gene TRBD1, 6 bases. The germline V gene has CDR1 PRHDT and CDR2 FYEKMQ (reference sequence). Trimming removed 5 bases at V and 1 base at J, with 10 bases between. The CDR3 has 14 amino acids. CDR3 sequence (DNA): TGTGCCAGCAGCATTGGACAGCGCACAGATACGCAGTATTTT. Translating it yields CASSIGQRTDTQYF.

The gene calls are TRBV10-1 and TRBJ2-2; D unclear. Germline values: CDR1 WNHNN, CDR2 SYGVQD (reference sequence). Trimming pared 2 bases from V and 0 bases from J, leaving 16 bases between. The CDR3 consists of 18 residues. CDR3 nucleotides: TGCGCCAGCAGTGAGAGGCTAGTAAACCCCGCGAACACCGGGGAGCTGTTTTTT. Its translation: CASSERLVNPANTGELFF.

V usage is TRBV7-9 and J usage is TRBJ2-1; D gene ambiguous. This CDR3 spans 13 amino acids. Trimming took off 2 bases at V and 8 bases at J, with 10 bases between the two ends. Germline CDR1 reads SEHNR; CDR2 reads FQNEAQ (reference sequence). The CDR3 reads CASSLSRVDEQFF. The CDR3 region has the DNA TGTGCCAGCAGCTTATCCCGGGTCGATGAGCAGTTCTTC.

The chain links TRBV5-6 to TRBJ2-7; D is ambiguous. This CDR3 has 14 amino acids. The V end lost 4 bases, the J end lost 5 bases, and 16 bases lay between the germline ends. Looked up from germline, CDR1 is SGHDT and CDR2 is YYEEEE. The CDR3 loop is CASSPDGSGHEQYF. In DNA form, the CDR3 reads TGTGCCAGCAGCCCCGACGGGTCGGGCCACGAGCAGTACTTC. Using reference TRBV5-6 and TRBJ2-7 for the parts outside the CDR3, the full variable domain is DAGVTQSPTHLIKTRGQQVTLRCSPKSGHDTVSWYQQALGQGPQFIFQYYEEEERQRGNFPDRFSGHQFPNYSSELNVNALLLGDSALYLCASSPDGSGHEQYFGPGTRLTVT.

The chain joins TRBV28 to TRBJ2-5; possible D gene TRBD2, 6 bases. The V and J ends lost 3 bases and 5 bases respectively, with 10 bases between them. In germline, CDR1 is MDHEN, CDR2 SYDVKM. This CDR3 contains 13 residues. This chain's CDR3 is CASSLVGGETQYF. The DNA for the CDR3 is TGTGCCAGCAGTTTGGTTGGAGGGGAGACCCAGTACTTC.

V is TRBV9 and J is TRBJ1-4, with D unclear. Germline CDR1 and CDR2: SGDLS and YYNGEE. This CDR3 has 13 residues. The ends were cut back, 3 bases at V and 10 bases at J, with 13 bases in the middle. The CDR3 nucleotides are TGTGCCAGCAGCGACCGACTAGGCAGAAAACTGTTTTTT. It codes for CASSDRLGRKLFF.

V and J are TRBV7-3 and TRBJ2-5; D tentatively fits TRBD1 or TRBD2 (6 bases each). Germline-derived CDR1 and CDR2 are SGHTA and FQGTGA. The CDR3 loop spans 15 amino acids. V was trimmed by 4 bases and J by 1 base, leaving 13 bases between them. CDR3 DNA sequence: TGTGCCAGCAGCTCAACGGGGGCGGCCCAAGAGACCCAGTACTTC. Protein sequence: CASSSTGAAQETQYF.